Detailed here is one TCR beta chain. It was with 60 Vbeta and 13 Jbeta primers that the PCR ran. Method: immunoSEQ multiplex PCR; TCRdb's copy keeps in-frame clones and lacks some. This sample has over 100,000 clones, with about 70% found just once. The data originate from a study of cytomegalovirus exposure and HLA in healthy donors. CDR3 length: 14 residues. The V and J ends lost 5 bases and 3 bases, in that order; junction bases with no gene match: 6. From germline, CDR1 is MDHEN and CDR2 SYDVKM. This TCR was sampled from a male donor in good health and CMV-seronegative. The rearrangement links TRBV28 to TRBJ2-7, with TRBD1 identical over 8 bases. Sequencing input: PBMCs. CDR3 residues: CASSPGTGLYEQYF. The CDR3 coding sequence is TGTGCCAGCAGTCCGGGGACAGGCCTCTACGAGCAGTACTTC.